Following are 25 T cell receptor beta chains from one sample sequenced in a study of neoadjuvant anti-PD-1 for oral cavity cancer. The data were produced by immunoSEQ multiplex PCR, yet TCRdb's version contains in-frame clones alone and is incomplete. The sample has fewer than 90,000 clones; 84% are singletons. Sequencing used PBMCs, obtained before nivolumab (anti-PD-1) treatment. These receptors came from a person aged 40 to 85 with oral cavity squamous cell carcinoma.

The gene calls are TRBV6-5 and TRBJ1-2; TRBD1 matches 8 bases. Germline V CDR1 and CDR2: MNHEY, SVGAGI. V dropped 5 bases and J dropped 4; count of bases not matched to a gene: 9. This CDR3 is 15 amino acids long. Here the CDR3 DNA reads TGTGCCAGCAGTACCGGACAGGGTCTCGTCTATGGCTACACCTTC. This sequence encodes CASSTGQGLVYGYTF.

This chain connects TRBV27 to TRBJ1-4; D not certain. The germline gives CDR1 MNHEY, CDR2 SMNVEV (reference sequence). The CDR3 is made up of 13 amino acids. The V end lost 7 bases, the J end lost 3 bases, and 9 bases lay between the germline ends. The CDR3 loop is CASKQAPNEKLFF. The DNA of the CDR3 is TGTGCCAGCAAGCAGGCTCCTAATGAAAAACTGTTTTTT.

The genes are TRBV2 and TRBJ1-5; D gene ambiguous. This CDR3 region has 14 residues. Trimming shortened V by 3 bases and J by 9 bases, and 15 bases separated the two germline ends. In germline, CDR1 is SNHLY, CDR2 FYNNEI. In DNA form, the CDR3 reads TGTGCCAGCAGTGAGTTTGAGGGAACAGTGCCCCAGCATTTT. Protein: CASSEFEGTVPQHF.

The gene calls are TRBV27 and TRBJ1-4, with TRBD1 matching over 9 bases. Germline-derived CDR1 and CDR2 are MNHEY and SMNVEV (reference sequence). V shed 6 bases and J 7 bases; nucleotides not matched to a gene: 9. The CDR3 has 15 residues. CDR3 sequence reads: CASRPQGALSEKLFF. CDR3 DNA: TGTGCCAGCAGACCACAGGGGGCGCTTAGTGAAAAACTGTTTTTT.

The chain recombines TRBV29-1 with TRBJ1-1; the match to TRBD1 covers 7 bases. Germline CDR1 reads SQVTM; CDR2 reads ANQGSEA. The CDR3 is made up of 12 amino acids. Trimming took 6 bases from V and 10 from J; bases not matched to a gene: 11. CDR3 loop: CSVPGRGLGAFF. The CDR3 coding sequence is TGCAGCGTCCCCGGAAGGGGGCTGGGAGCTTTCTTT.

The V gene is TRBV29-1, the J gene TRBJ2-7, with 9 positions matching TRBD1. The length of the CDR3 is 15 residues. After removal of 0 bases from V and 5 bases from J, the junction contained 8 bases not matched to a gene. Germline V gives CDR1 SQVTM, CDR2 ANQGSEA. Here the CDR3 reads CSVEDGTGTKDEQYF. In DNA, the CDR3 is TGCAGCGTTGAAGATGGGACAGGGACCAAGGACGAGCAGTACTTC.

This chain uses TRBV6-6 with TRBJ1-2; D may be TRBD1 (6 bases). CDR1 is MNHNY and CDR2 is SVGAGI in the germline V gene (reference sequence). Trimming pared 3 bases from V and 4 bases from J, leaving 12 bases between. The CDR3 is made up of 14 amino acids. CDR3 amino acids: CASSYQEGGYGYTF. CDR3 in DNA: TGTGCCAGCAGTTATCAGGAAGGGGGCTATGGCTACACCTTC.

By share, this clone ranks as medium-sized. This chain uses TRBV10-1 with TRBJ2-7; 7 nucleotides line up with TRBD2. The CDR3 sequence is 16 residues long. V lost 3 bases and J lost 2; bases outside the gene matches: 10. Germline lookup yields CDR1 WNHNN and CDR2 SYGVQD (reference sequence). The CDR3 here is CASSEGPPTSAYEQYF. The CDR3 nucleotides read TGCGCCAGCAGTGAAGGGCCCCCTACTAGCGCCTACGAGCAGTACTTC.

The chain recombines TRBV9 with TRBJ2-2; D call uncertain. Deletions cut 2 bases from V and 3 bases from J, with 11 bases between. This CDR3 is 15 amino acids long. CDR1 SGDLS and CDR2 YYNGEE come from the germline V gene. CDR3 coding DNA: TGTGCCAGCAGCGTTAGTGGCTTTTACACCGGGGAGCTGTTTTTT. It is translated as CASSVSGFYTGELFF.

Only one count was recorded for this clone. V usage is TRBV5-1 and J usage is TRBJ2-1; D tentatively reads TRBD1 or TRBD2 (6 bases each). V lost 4 bases, J lost 5 bases, and 22 bases lay in between. Germline V gene lookup returns CDR1 SGHRS and CDR2 YFSETQ. The CDR3 contains 17 residues. The CDR3 region is CASSGGGHPWEDNEQFF. The CDR3 DNA sequence: TGCGCCAGCAGCGGTGGGGGCCATCCCTGGGAGGACAATGAGCAGTTCTTC.

The V call is TRBV19, the J call TRBJ2-1, with TRBD1 matching over 11 bases. Unmatched junction bases numbered 10, after V lost 4 bases and J lost 8 bases. The CDR3 runs to 16 residues. The germline V gene has CDR1 LNHDA and CDR2 SQIVND (reference sequence). The CDR3 DNA reads as TGTGCCAGTAGTAAGCTACGGACAGGGGGCCTCGATGAGCAGTTCTTC. It translates to CASSKLRTGGLDEQFF.

The chain uses TRBV2 and TRBJ1-5; TRBD1 is a possible D gene (5 bases). V dropped 4 bases and J dropped 4 bases, with 8 bases sitting between them. The CDR3 is 13 amino acids. CDR1 is SNHLY and CDR2 is FYNNEI in the germline V gene. Here the CDR3 reads CASSAGPNQPQHF. CDR3 bases: TGTGCCAGCAGTGCGGGACCTAATCAGCCCCAGCATTTT.

The chain recombines TRBV6-5 with TRBJ2-2; TRBD1 matches at 10 bases. Looked up from germline, CDR1 is MNHEY and CDR2 is SVGAGI. The CDR3 runs 15 residues. V was clipped by 6 bases and J by 7 bases; unmatched bases: 8. CDR3 DNA sequence: TGTGCCAGCAGCGGGACAGGGGACCGGTTCGGGGAGCTGTTTTTT. It translates to CASSGTGDRFGELFF.

The chain uses TRBV27 and TRBJ2-7; D gene uncertain. V was shortened by 5 bases and J by 2 bases, with 10 bases between the two germline ends. The germline gives CDR1 MNHEY, CDR2 SMNVEV (reference sequence). This CDR3 comprises 13 residues. The CDR3 region has the DNA TGTGCCAGCAGTAAGGACGGCACCTACGAGCAGTACTTC. Residues: CASSKDGTYEQYF.

The rearrangement uses TRBV5-6 and TRBJ2-3; D uncertain. The CDR3 extends over 14 amino acids. With 6 bases removed from V and 1 base from J, the gap between germline ends came to 12 bases. CDR1 and CDR2 from the germline V gene are SGHDT and YYEEEE. The CDR3 spells CASTRGLGTDTQYF. The CDR3 coding sequence is TGTGCCAGCACCCGTGGGCTTGGCACAGATACGCAGTATTTT.

CDR3: CAWRWAGDRETQYF. In DNA, the CDR3 is TGTGCCTGGAGATGGGCAGGGGATAGGGAGACCCAGTACTTC. The chain links TRBV30 to TRBJ2-5; tentative D call: TRBD1 (6 bases). Germline CDR1 and CDR2: GTSNPN and SVGIG (reference sequence). V was pared by 3 bases and J by 5 bases, with 16 bases between. The CDR3 has 14 amino acids.

The chain is built from TRBV27 and TRBJ1-1, with unresolved D. V lost 7 bases and J lost 0, with 9 bases in between. CDR1 is MNHEY, CDR2 SMNVEV, per germline (reference sequence). This CDR3 has 13 amino acids. The CDR3 bases are TGTGCCAGCATGCAGACCCTGAACACTGAAGCTTTCTTT. Translated, it gives CASMQTLNTEAFF.

The chain uses TRBV5-6 and TRBJ2-7; TRBD2 might be the D (5 bases). Germline loops: CDR1 SGHDT, CDR2 YYEEEE. The V and J ends lost 4 bases and 0 bases respectively, with 14 bases between them. CDR3 length: 15 residues. CDR3 amino acids: CASSRELISSYEQYF. For the CDR3, the DNA is TGTGCCAGCAGCCGGGAATTAATAAGCTCCTACGAGCAGTACTTC.

This rearrangement joins TRBV29-1 to TRBJ1-4; D not resolved. Germline CDR1 reads SQVTM; CDR2 reads ANQGSEA. The CDR3 consists of 12 residues. The ends were cut back, 5 bases at V and 3 bases at J, with 7 bases in the middle. Here the CDR3 DNA reads TGCAGCGTTAGGCAGTCTAATGAAAAACTGTTTTTT. Translating it yields CSVRQSNEKLFF.

This rearrangement joins TRBV5-1 to TRBJ2-2; D is unresolved. The germline V gene has CDR1 SGHRS and CDR2 YFSETQ. V lost 1 base to trimming and J lost 1 base, with 8 bases between them. The CDR3 is 15 residues long. The CDR3 is CASSLNEGNTGELFF. The CDR3 DNA is TGCGCCAGCAGCTTGAACGAAGGGAACACCGGGGAGCTGTTTTTT.

In this sample, this clone turned up once. The rearrangement uses TRBV6-6 and TRBJ2-2, with 10 bases aligning to TRBD2. J was trimmed by 4 bases and V by 6 bases; bases with no gene match: 5. The CDR3 has 15 residues. Germline V gene lookup returns CDR1 MNHNY and CDR2 SVGAGI (reference sequence). CDR3 sequence (DNA): TGTGCCAGCAGCTCCCTAGCGGGAGTCACCGGGGAGCTGTTTTTT. The encoded protein is CASSSLAGVTGELFF.

This clone was detected once. V is TRBV6-5 and J is TRBJ2-5; a possible D gene is TRBD1 (5 bases). Germline V lookup: CDR1 MNHEY, CDR2 SVGAGI. Deletions cut 7 bases from V and 7 bases from J, with 19 bases between. The CDR3 is made up of 14 amino acids. The CDR3 sequence: CASTQGFPTGTQYF. The CDR3 DNA sequence: TGTGCCAGCACCCAGGGTTTTCCCACCGGGACCCAGTACTTC.

This clone was seen more than once but under ten times. The chain is built from TRBV2 and TRBJ2-1; a weak D match, TRBD2 (5 bases). The CDR3 contains 14 residues. Trimming cost V 8 bases and J 0 bases, with 11 bases left between them. Germline V gene lookup returns CDR1 SNHLY and CDR2 FYNNEI. The CDR3 DNA reads TGTGCCAGCCGGATGGGAGTCTCCTACAATGAGCAGTTCTTC. This translates into CASRMGVSYNEQFF.

This chain links TRBV6-6 with TRBJ1-1; a weak D match, TRBD1 (5 bases). The CDR3 consists of 13 residues. From germline, CDR1 is MNHNY and CDR2 SVGAGI (reference sequence). With 10 bases removed from V and 0 bases from J, the gap between germline ends came to 12 bases. The CDR3 DNA is TGTGCCACCAGGGTACTTATGAACACTGAAGCTTTCTTT. Protein sequence: CATRVLMNTEAFF.

This chain uses TRBV5-6 with TRBJ1-3; D is perhaps TRBD1 (6 bases). Per germline, CDR1 SGHDT and CDR2 YYEEEE. V was pared by 0 bases and J by 7 bases, with 11 bases between. This CDR3 has 14 amino acids. CDR3 in DNA: TGTGCCAGCAGCTTGGGAGACAGGCAGAACACCATATATTTT. Its protein product is CASSLGDRQNTIYF.